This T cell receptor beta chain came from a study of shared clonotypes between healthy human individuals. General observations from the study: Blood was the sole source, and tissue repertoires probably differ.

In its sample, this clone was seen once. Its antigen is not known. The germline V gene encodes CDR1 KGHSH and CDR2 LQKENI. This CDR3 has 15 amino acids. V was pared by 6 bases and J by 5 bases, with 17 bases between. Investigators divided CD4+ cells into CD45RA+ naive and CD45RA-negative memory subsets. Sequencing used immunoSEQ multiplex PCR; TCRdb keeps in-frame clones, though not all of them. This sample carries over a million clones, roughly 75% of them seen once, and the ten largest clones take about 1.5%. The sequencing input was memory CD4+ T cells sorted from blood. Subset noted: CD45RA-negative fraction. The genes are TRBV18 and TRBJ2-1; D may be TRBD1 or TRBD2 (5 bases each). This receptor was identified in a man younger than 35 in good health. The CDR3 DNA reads TGTGCCAGCTCCCCCGGGACCCCCCCGGACAATGAGCAGTTCTTC. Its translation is CASSPGTPPDNEQFF.